This TCR beta chain is drawn from a study of T cells in Graves' hyperthyroidism and ophthalmopathy. General study findings and limits: Peripheral blood also featured most of the thyroid clonotypes expanded above 0.001.

Only a few counts were recorded for this clonotype. Its antigen remains unknown. Regions amplified from RNA transcripts were the TCR beta CDR3 regions. First-round RT-PCR with HTBI primers amplified the TCR CDR3 region. One entry per CDR3 protein, called by TCRdb with MiXCR from the multiplex PCR reads. This table holds around 500,000 distinct CDR3 sequences, about 20% found once. Each ophthalmopathy patient scored at least 3 on the Clinical Activity Score and at least 4 on NOSPECS grade, with duration under 3 months. This TCR came from a woman aged 70-85 years with Graves' ophthalmopathy. The source material was blood.

CDR3 nucleotides: TGTGCCAGCAGTTGGGGGGGGGCCTCTGGGGCCAACGTCCTGACTTTC. Protein: CASSWGGASGANVLTF. J is TRBJ2-6 and V is TRBV28; the D gene is possibly TRBD2 (7 bases). The V gene lost 4 bases and the J gene lost 0 bases, with 10 bases spanning the gap. The germline CDR1 and CDR2 sequences are MDHEN and SYDVKM. There are 16 residues in the CDR3.